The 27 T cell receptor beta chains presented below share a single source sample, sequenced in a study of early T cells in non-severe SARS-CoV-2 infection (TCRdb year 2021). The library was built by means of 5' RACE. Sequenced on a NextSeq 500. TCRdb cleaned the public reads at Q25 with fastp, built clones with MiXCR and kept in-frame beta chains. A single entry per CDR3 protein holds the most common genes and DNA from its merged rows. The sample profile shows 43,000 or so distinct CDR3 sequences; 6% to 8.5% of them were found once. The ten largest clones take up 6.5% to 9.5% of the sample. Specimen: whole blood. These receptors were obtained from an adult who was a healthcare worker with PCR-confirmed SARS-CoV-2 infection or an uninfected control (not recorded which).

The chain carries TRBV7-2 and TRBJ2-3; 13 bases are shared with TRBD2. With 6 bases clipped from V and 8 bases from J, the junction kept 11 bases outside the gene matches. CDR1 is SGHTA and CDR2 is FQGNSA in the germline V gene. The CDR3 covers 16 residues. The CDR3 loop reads CASRHKLAGGPGTQYF. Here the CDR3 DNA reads TGTGCCAGCAGACATAAACTAGCGGGGGGGCCGGGTACGCAGTATTTT.

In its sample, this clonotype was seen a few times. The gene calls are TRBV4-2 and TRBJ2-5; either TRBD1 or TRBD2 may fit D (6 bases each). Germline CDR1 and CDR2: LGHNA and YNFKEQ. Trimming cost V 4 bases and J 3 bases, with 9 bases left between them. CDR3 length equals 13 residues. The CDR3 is CASSRGAEETQYF. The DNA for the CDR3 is TGTGCCAGCAGCCGGGGGGCCGAAGAGACCCAGTACTTC.

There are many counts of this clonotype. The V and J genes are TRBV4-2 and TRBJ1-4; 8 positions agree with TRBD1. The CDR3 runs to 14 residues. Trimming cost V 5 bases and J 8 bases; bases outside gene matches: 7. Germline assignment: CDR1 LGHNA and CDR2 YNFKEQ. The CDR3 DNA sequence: TGTGCCAGCAGCTATGGACAGGGAAGCGAAAAACTGTTTTTT. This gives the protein CASSYGQGSEKLFF.

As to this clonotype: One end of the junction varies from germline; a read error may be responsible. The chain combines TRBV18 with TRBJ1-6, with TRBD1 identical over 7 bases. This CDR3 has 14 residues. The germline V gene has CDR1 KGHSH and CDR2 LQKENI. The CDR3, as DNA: TGTGCCAGCTCTCCACAGGGGCTAAATTCACCCCTCCACTTT. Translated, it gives CASSPQGLNSPLHF.

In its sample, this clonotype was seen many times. The CDR3 sequence is CASSRLAGGSRSYNEQFF. The CDR3 nucleotides are TGTGCCAGCAGTCGACTAGCGGGGGGGTCCCGCTCCTACAATGAGCAGTTCTTC. The chain is built from TRBV28 and TRBJ2-1, with 14 bases identical to TRBD2. J was trimmed by 0 bases and V by 5 bases; bases with no gene match: 6. CDR3 size: 18 residues. The germline CDR1 and CDR2 sequences are MDHEN and SYDVKM.

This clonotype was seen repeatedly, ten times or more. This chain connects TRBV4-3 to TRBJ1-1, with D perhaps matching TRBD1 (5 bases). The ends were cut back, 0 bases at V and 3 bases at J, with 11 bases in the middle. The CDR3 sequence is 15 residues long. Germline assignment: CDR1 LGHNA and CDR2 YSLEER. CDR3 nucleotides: TGCGCCAGCAGCCAAGATGCCGGGGGGTACACTGAAGCTTTCTTT. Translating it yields CASSQDAGGYTEAFF.

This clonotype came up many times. CDR3 nucleotide sequence: TGTGCCAGTAGTAGCAGGGGCGAGGAAAAACTGTTTTTT. Its translation is CASSSRGEEKLFF. The chain is built from TRBV19 and TRBJ1-4, with D tentatively TRBD1 (6 bases). The CDR3 runs 13 residues. Trimming cost V 4 bases and J 8 bases, with 11 bases left between them. In germline, CDR1 is LNHDA, CDR2 SQIVND (reference sequence).

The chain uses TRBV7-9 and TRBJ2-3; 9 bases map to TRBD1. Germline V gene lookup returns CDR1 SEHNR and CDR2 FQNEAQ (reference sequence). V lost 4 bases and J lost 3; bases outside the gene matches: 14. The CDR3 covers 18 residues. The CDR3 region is CASSSTSFRDRVTDTQYF. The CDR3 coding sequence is TGTGCCAGCAGCTCAACCAGTTTCCGGGACAGGGTTACAGATACGCAGTATTTT.

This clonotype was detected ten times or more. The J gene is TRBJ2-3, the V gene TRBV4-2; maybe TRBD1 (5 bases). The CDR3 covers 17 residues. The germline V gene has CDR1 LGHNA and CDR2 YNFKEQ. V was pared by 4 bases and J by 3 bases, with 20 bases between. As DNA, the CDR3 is TGTGCCAGCAGCCCCCCGCATCAGACGCAGGGAACAGATACGCAGTATTTT. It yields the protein CASSPPHQTQGTDTQYF.

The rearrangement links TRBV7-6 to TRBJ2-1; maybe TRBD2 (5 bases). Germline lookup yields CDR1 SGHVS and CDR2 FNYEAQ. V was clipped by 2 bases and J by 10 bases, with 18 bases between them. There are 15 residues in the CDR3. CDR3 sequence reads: CASSLTGLTWEEQFF. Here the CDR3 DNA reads TGTGCCAGCAGCTTAACCGGACTCACATGGGAGGAGCAGTTCTTC.

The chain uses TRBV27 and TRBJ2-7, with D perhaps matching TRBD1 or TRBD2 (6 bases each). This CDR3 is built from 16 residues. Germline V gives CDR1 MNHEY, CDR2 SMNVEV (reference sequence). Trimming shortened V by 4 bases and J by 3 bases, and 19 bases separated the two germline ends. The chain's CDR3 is CASSYSWGAFYYEQYF. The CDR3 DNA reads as TGTGCCAGCAGTTACTCTTGGGGGGCGTTTTACTACGAGCAGTACTTC.

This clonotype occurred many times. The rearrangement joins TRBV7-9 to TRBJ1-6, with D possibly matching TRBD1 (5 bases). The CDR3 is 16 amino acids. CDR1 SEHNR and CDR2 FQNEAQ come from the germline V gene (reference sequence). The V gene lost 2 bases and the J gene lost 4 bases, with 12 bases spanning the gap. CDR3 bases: TGTGCCAGCAGCTTATACCGGGACGGTTATAATTCACCCCTCCACTTT. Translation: CASSLYRDGYNSPLHF. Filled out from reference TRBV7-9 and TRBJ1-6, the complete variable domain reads DTGVSQNPRHKITKRGQNVTFRCDPISEHNRLYWYRQTLGQGPEFLTYFQNEAQLEKSRLLSDRFSAERPKGSFSTLEIQRTEQGDSAMYLCASSLYRDGYNSPLHFGNGTRLTVT.

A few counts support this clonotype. In nucleotides, the CDR3 is TGTGCCAGCTCACCTCAACAGGGAACAAAACAAGAGACCCAGTACTTC. Residues: CASSPQQGTKQETQYF. The chain carries TRBV18 and TRBJ2-5; D perhaps matches TRBD1 (6 bases). V was shortened by 3 bases and J by 2 bases, with 16 bases between the two germline ends. This CDR3 region has 16 residues. Germline CDR1 is KGHSH and CDR2 is LQKENI.

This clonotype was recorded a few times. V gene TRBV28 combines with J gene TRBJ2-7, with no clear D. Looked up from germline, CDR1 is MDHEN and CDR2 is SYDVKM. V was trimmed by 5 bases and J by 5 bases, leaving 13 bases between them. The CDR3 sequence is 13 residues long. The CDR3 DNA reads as TGTGCCAGCAGTATCAATTGGATCGACGAGCAGTACTTC. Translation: CASSINWIDEQYF.

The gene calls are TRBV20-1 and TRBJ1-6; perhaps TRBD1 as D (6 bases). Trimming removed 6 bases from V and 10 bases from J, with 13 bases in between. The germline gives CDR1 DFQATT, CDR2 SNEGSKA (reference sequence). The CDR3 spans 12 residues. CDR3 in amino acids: CSASYRESPLHF. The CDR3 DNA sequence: TGCAGTGCCTCATACAGGGAGTCACCCCTCCACTTT.

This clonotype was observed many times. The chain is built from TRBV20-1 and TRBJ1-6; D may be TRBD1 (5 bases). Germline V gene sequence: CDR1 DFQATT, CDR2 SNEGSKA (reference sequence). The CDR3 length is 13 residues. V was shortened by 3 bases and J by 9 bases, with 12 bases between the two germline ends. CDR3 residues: CSASSGVGSPLHF. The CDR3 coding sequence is TGCAGTGCTAGCTCGGGGGTAGGTTCACCCCTCCACTTT.

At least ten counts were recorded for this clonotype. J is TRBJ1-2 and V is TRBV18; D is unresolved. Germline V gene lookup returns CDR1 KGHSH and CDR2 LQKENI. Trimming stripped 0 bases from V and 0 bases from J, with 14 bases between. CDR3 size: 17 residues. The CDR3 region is CASSPPRSTLANYGYTF. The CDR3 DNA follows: TGTGCCAGCTCACCACCACGATCGACGTTAGCTAACTATGGCTACACCTTC.

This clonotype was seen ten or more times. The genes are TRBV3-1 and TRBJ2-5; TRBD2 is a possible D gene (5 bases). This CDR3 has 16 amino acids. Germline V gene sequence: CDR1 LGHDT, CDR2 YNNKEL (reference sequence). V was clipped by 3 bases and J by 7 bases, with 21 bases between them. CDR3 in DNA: TGTGCCAGCAGCCACACGATCGGGATCTCGATAGGGACCCAGTACTTC. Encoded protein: CASSHTIGISIGTQYF.

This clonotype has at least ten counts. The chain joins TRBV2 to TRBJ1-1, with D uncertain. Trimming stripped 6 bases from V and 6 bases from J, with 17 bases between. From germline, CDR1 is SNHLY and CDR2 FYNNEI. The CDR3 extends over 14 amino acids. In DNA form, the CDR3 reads TGTGCCAGCAGCGGACTGTTGTCAGGCGCTGAAGCTTTCTTT. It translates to CASSGLLSGAEAFF.

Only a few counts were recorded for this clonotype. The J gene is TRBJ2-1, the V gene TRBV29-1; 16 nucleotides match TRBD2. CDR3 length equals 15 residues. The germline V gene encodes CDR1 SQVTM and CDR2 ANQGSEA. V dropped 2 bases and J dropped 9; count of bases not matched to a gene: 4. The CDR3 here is CSVETGLAGGPEQFF. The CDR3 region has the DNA TGCAGCGTTGAAACGGGACTAGCGGGGGGGCCTGAGCAGTTCTTC.

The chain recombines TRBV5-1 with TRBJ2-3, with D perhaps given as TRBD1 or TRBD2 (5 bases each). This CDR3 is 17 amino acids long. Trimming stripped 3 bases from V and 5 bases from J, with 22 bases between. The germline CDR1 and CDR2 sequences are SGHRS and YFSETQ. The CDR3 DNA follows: TGCGCCAGCAGCTCGGGGACGTGGGCGGGTCGAAGAGATACGCAGTATTTT. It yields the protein CASSSGTWAGRRDTQYF.

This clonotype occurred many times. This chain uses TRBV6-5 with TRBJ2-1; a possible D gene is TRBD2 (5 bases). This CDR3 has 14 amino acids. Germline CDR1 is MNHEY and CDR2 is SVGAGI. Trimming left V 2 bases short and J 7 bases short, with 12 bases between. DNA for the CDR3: TGTGCCAGCAGTTACCGTCTAGCAGTGAATGAGCAGTTCTTC. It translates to CASSYRLAVNEQFF.

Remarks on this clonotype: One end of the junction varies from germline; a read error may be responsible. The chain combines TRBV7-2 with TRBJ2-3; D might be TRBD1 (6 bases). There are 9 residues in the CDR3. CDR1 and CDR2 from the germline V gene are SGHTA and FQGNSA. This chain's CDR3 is CASSSGQFF. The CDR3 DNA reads TGTGCCAGCAGCTCTGGACAGTTTTTT.

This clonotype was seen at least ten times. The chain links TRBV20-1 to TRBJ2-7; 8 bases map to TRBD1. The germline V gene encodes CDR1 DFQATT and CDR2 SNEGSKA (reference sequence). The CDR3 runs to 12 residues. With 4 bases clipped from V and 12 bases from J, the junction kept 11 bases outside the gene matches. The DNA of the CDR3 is TGCAGTGCTAACCGGGACAGGTTCTCCGGGTACTTC. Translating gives CSANRDRFSGYF.

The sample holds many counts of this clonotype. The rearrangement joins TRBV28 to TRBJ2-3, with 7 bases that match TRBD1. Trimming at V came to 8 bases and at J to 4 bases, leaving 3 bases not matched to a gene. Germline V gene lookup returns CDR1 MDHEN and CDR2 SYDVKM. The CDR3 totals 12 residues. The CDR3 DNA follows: TGTGCCAGCCGACAGGGCGCAGATACGCAGTATTTT. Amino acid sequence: CASRQGADTQYF.

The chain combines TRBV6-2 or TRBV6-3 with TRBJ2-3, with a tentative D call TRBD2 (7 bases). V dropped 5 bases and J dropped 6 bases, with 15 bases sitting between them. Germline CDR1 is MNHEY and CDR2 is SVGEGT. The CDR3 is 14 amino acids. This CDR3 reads CASSLWGGADTQYF. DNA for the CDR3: TGTGCCAGCAGTCTATGGGGGGGCGCCGATACGCAGTATTTT.

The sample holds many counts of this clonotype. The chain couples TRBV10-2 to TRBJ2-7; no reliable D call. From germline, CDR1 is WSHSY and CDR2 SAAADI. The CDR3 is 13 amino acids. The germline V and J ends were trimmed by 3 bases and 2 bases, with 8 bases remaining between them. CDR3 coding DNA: TGCGCCAGCAGTGACGGATTTACCTACGAGCAGTACTTC. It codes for CASSDGFTYEQYF.